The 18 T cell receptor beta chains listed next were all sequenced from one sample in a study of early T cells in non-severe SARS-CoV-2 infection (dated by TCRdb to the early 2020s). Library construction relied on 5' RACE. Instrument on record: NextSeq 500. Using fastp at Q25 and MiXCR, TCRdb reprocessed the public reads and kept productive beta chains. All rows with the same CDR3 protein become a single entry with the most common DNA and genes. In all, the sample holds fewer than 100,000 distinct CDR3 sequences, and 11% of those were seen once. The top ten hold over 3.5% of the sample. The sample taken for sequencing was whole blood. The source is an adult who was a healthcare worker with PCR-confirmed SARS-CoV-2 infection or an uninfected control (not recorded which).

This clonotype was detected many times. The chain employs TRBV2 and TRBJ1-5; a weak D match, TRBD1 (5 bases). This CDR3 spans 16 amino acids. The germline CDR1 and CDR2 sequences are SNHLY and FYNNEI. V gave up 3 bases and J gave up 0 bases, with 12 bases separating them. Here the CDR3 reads CASSEETVFSNQPQHF. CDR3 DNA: TGTGCCAGCAGTGAGGAGACAGTATTTAGCAATCAGCCCCAGCATTTT.

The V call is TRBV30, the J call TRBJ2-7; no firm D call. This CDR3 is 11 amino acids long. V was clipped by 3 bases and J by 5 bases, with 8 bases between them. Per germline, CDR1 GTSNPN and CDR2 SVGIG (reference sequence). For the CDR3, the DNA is TGTGCCTGGAGCCCAGGTCACGAGCAGTACTTC. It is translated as CAWSPGHEQYF.

Written as DNA, the CDR3 is TGTGCCAGCAGTTTGGGAGACAGGGATGCCTCACCCCTCCACTTT. Its protein product is CASSLGDRDASPLHF. The V call is TRBV6-5, the J call TRBJ1-6; 7 bases agree with TRBD1. Germline V gene data show CDR1 as MNHEY and CDR2 as SVGAGI. V gave up 4 bases and J gave up 10 bases; unmatched junction bases: 10. The CDR3 length is 15 residues.

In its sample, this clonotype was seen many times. The chain's CDR3 is CASSENYRTDTQYF. Written as DNA, the CDR3 is TGTGCCAGCAGTGAGAACTACCGCACAGATACGCAGTATTTT. This chain links TRBV2 with TRBJ2-3; no firm D call. The CDR3 length is 14 residues. Trimming took off 3 bases at V and 1 base at J, with 8 bases between the two ends. Germline-derived CDR1 and CDR2 are SNHLY and FYNNEI.

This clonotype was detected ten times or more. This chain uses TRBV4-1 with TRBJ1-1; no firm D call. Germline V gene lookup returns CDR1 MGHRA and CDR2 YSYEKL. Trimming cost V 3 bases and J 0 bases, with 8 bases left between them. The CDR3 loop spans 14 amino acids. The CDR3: CASSQGFMNTEAFF. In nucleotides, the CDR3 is TGCGCCAGCAGCCAGGGATTCATGAACACTGAAGCTTTCTTT.

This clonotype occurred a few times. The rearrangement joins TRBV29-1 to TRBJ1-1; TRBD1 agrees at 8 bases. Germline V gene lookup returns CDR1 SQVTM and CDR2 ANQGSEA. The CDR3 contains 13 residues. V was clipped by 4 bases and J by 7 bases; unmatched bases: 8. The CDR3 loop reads CSVVPGTGLEAFF. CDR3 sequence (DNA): TGCAGCGTTGTCCCCGGGACAGGCCTTGAAGCTTTCTTT.

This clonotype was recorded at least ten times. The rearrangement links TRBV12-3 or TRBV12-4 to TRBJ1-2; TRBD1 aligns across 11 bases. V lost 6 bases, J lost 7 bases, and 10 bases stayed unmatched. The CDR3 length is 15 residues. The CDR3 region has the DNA TGTGCCAGCAGGGGAGGGACAGGGGGGCCTTCTGGCTACACCTTC. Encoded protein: CASRGGTGGPSGYTF.

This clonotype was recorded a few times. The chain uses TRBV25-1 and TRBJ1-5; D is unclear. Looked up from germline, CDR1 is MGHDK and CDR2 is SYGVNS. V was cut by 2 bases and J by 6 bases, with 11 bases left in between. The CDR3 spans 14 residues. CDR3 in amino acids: CASSELGSTQPQHF. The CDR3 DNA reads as TGTGCCAGCAGTGAACTAGGTTCTACTCAGCCCCAGCATTTT. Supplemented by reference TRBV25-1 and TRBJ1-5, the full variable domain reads EADIYQTPRYLVIGTGKKITLECSQTMGHDKMYWYQQDPGMELHLIHYSYGVNSTEKGDLSSESTVSRIRTEHFPLTLESARPSHTSQYLCASSELGSTQPQHFGDGTRLSIL.

CDR3 loop: CASSLPGTAQETQYF. CDR3 nucleotides: TGTGCCAGCAGCTTGCCCGGGACAGCACAAGAGACCCAGTACTTC. This sequence joins TRBV5-4 and TRBJ2-5; 7 nucleotides agree with TRBD1. V lost 1 base and J lost 2; bases outside the gene matches: 5. CDR1 is SGHNT and CDR2 is YYREEE in the germline V gene (reference sequence). There are 15 residues in the CDR3. The full variable domain, with the rest looked up from reference TRBV5-4 and TRBJ2-5, is ETGVTQSPTHLIKTRGQQVTLRCSSQSGHNTVSWYQQALGQGPQFIFQYYREEENGRGNFPPRFSGLQFPNYSSELNVNALELDDSALYLCASSLPGTAQETQYFGPGTRLLVL.

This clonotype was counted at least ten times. In DNA, the CDR3 is TGCGCCAGCAGCTCAAGACAGGGGGTTAATGAAAAACTGTTTTTT. It translates to CASSSRQGVNEKLFF. This rearrangement joins TRBV4-1 to TRBJ1-4; 9 bases match TRBD1. With 5 bases clipped from V and 4 bases from J, the junction kept 5 bases outside the gene matches. CDR3 length: 15 amino acids. CDR1 is MGHRA and CDR2 is YSYEKL in the germline V gene.

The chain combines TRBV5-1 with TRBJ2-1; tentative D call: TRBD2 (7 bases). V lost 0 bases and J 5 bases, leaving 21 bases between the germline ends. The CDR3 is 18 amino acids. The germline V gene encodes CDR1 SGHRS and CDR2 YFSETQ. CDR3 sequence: CASSLVSRGARVHNEQFF. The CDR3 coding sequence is TGCGCCAGCAGCTTGGTGAGCCGGGGGGCCAGGGTACACAATGAGCAGTTCTTC.

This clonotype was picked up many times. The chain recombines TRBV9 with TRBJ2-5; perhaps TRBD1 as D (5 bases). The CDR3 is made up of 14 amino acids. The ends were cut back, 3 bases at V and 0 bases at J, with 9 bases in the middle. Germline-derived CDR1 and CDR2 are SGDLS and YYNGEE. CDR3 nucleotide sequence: TGTGCCAGCAGCGCCCACAGGTACCAAGAGACCCAGTACTTC. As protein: CASSAHRYQETQYF.

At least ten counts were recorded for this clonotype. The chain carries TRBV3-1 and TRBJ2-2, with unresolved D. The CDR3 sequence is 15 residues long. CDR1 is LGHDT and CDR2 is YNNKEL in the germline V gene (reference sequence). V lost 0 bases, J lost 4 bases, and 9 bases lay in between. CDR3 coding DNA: TGTGCCAGCAGCCAAGAAGGCCTGCTCACCGGGGAGCTGTTTTTT. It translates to CASSQEGLLTGELFF.

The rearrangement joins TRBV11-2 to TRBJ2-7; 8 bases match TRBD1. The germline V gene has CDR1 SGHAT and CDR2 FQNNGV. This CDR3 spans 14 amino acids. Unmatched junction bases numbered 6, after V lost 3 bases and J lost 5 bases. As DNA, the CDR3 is TGTGCCAGCAGCTTGAACCCGACAGGGGACGAGCAGTACTTC. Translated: CASSLNPTGDEQYF.

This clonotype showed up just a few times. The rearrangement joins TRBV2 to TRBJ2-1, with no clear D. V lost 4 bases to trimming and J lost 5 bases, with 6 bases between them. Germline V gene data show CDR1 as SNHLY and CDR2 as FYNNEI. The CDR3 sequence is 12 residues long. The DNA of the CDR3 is TGTGCCAGCAGTGTTAGCCACAATGAGCAGTTCTTC. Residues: CASSVSHNEQFF.

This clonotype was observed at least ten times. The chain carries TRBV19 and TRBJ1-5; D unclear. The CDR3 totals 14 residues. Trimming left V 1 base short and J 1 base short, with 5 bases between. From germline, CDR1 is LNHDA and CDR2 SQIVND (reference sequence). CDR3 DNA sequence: TGTGCCAGTAGTATAGGGGCCAGCAATCAGCCCCAGCATTTT. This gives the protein CASSIGASNQPQHF.

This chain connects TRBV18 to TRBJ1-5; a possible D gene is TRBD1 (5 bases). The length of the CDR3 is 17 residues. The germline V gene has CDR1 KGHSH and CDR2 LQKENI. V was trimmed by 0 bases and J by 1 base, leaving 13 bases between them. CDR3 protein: CASSPPGGMDSNQPQHF. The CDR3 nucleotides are TGTGCCAGCTCACCACCGGGGGGTATGGACAGCAATCAGCCCCAGCATTTT.

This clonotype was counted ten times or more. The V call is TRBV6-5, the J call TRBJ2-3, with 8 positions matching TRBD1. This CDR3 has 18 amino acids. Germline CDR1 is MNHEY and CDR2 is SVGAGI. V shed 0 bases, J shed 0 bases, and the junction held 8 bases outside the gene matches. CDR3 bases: TGTGCCAGCAGTTACTCGAAAGTCAGGGGGCCGAGCACAGATACGCAGTATTTT. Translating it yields CASSYSKVRGPSTDTQYF.